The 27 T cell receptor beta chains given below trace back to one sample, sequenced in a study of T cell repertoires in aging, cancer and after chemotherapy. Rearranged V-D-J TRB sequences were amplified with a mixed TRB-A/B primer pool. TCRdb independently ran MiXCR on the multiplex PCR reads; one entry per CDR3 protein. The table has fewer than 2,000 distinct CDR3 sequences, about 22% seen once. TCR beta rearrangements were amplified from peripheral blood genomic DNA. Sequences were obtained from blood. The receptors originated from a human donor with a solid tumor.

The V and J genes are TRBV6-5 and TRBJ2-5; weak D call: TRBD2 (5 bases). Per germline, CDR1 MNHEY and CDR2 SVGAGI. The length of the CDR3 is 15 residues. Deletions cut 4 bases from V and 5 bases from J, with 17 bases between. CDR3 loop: CASSSNYGNGETQYF. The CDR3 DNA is TGTGCCAGCAGTTCCAATTACGGGAACGGGGAGACCCAGTACTTC.

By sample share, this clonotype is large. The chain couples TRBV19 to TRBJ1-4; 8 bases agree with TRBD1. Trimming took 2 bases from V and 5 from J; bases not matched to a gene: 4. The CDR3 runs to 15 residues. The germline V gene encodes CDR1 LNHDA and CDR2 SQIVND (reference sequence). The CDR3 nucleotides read TGTGCCAGTAGTATACCCTGGACAGGGAATGAAAAACTGTTTTTT. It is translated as CASSIPWTGNEKLFF.

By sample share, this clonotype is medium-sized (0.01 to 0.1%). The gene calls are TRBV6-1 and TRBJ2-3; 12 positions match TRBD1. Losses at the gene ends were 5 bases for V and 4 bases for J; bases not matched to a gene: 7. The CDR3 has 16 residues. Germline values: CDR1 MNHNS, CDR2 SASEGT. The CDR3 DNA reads TGTGCCAGCAGTACCCGGGACAGGGGGCGGCCAGATACGCAGTATTTT. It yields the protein CASSTRDRGRPDTQYF.

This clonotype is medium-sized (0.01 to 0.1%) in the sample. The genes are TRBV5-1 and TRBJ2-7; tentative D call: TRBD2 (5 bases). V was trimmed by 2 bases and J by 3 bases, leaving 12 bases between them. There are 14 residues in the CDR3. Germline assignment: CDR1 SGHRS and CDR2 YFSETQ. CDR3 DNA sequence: TGCGCCAGCAGCTTAACGGTGGCGGGCTACGAGCAGTACTTC. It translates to CASSLTVAGYEQYF.

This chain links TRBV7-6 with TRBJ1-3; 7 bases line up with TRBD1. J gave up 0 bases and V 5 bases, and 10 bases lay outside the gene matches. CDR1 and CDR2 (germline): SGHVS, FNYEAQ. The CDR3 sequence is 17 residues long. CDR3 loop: CASSPIDRVGSGNTIYF. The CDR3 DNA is TGTGCCAGCAGCCCCATAGACAGGGTCGGCTCTGGAAACACCATATATTTT. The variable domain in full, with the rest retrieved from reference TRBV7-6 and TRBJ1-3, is GAGVSQSPRYKVTKRGQDVALRCDPISGHVSLYWYRQALGQGPEFLTYFNYEAQQDKSGLPNDRFSAERPEGSISTLTIQRTEQRDSAMYRCASSPIDRVGSGNTIYFGEGSWLTVV.

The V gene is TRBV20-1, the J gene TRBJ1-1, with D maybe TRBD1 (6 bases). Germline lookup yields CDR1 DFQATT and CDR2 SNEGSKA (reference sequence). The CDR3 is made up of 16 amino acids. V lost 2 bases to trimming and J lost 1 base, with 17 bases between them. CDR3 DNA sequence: TGCAGTGCTAGATATGGGACACGGGTCCCGAACACTGAAGCTTTCTTT. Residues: CSARYGTRVPNTEAFF.

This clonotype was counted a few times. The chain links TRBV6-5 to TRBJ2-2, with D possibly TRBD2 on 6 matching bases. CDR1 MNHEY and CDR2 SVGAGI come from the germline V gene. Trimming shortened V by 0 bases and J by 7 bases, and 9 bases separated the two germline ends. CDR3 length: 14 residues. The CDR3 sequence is CASSYSGGIGELFF. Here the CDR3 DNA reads TGTGCCAGCAGTTACTCGGGGGGAATCGGGGAGCTGTTTTTT.

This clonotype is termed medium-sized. The CDR3 region has the DNA TGTGCCAGTTCGGTAACGGGTTTGCATCTGGCTGAAGCTTTCTTT. Encoded protein: CASSVTGLHLAEAFF. The rearrangement uses TRBV19 and TRBJ1-1; D is unresolved. The CDR3 runs 15 residues. The V end was cut by 8 bases, the J end by 6 bases, with 22 bases between. Germline CDR1 LNHDA, CDR2 SQIVND (reference sequence).

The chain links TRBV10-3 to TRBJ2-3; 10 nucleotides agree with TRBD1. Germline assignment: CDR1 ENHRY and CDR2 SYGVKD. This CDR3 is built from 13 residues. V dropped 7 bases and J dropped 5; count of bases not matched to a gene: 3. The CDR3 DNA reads TGTGCCATCACCTGGGACAGGGGAGATACGCAGTATTTT. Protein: CAITWDRGDTQYF.

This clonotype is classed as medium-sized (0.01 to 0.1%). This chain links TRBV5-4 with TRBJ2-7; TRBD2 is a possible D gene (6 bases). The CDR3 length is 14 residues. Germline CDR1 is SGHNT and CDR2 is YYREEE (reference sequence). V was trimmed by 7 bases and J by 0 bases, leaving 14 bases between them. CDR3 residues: CASGRDSPSYEQYF. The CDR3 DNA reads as TGTGCCAGCGGTCGGGACTCTCCCTCCTACGAGCAGTACTTC. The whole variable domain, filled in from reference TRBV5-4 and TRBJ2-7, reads ETGVTQSPTHLIKTRGQQVTLRCSSQSGHNTVSWYQQALGQGPQFIFQYYREEENGRGNFPPRFSGLQFPNYSSELNVNALELDDSALYLCASGRDSPSYEQYFGPGTRLTVT.

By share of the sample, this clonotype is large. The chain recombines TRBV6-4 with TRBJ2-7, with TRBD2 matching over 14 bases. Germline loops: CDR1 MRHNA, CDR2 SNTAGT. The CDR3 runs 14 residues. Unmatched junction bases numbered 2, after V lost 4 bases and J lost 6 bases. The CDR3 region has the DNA TGTGCCAGCAGTGCCGGGACTAGCGGGAGCGAGCAGTACTTC. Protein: CASSAGTSGSEQYF.

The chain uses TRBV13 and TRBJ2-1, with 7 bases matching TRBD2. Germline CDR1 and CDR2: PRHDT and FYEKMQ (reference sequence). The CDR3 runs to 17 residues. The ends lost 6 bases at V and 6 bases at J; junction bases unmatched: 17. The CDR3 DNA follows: TGTGCCAGCAGATTTGACCTAAAGGGGAGGGTGACCAATGAGCAGTTCTTC. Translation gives CASRFDLKGRVTNEQFF. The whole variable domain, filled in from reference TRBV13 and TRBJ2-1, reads AAGVIQSPRHLIKEKRETATLKCYPIPRHDTVYWYQQGPGQDPQFLISFYEKMQSDKGSIPDRFSAQQFSDYHSELNMSSLELGDSALYFCASRFDLKGRVTNEQFFGPGTRLTVL.

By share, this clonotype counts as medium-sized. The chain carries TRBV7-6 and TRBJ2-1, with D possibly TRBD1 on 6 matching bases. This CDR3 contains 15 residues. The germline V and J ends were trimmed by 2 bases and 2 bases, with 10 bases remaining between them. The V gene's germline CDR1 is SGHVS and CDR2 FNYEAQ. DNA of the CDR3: TGTGCCAGCAGCTTATCAGGGGAAGCCTACAATGAGCAGTTCTTC. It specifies CASSLSGEAYNEQFF.

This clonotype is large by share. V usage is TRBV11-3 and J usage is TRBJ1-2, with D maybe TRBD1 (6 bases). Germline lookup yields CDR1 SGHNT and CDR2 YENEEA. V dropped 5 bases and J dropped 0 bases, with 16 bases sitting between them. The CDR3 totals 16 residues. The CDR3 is CASSPGVRGANYGYTF. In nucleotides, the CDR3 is TGTGCCAGCAGCCCGGGGGTCAGGGGAGCTAACTATGGCTACACCTTC.

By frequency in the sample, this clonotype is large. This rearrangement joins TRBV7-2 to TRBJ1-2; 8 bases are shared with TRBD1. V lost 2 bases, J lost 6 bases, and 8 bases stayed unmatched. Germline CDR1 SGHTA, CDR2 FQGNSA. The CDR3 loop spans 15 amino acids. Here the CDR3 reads CASSLTGQGINGYTF. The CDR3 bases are TGTGCCAGCAGCTTAACCGGACAGGGCATTAATGGCTACACCTTC.

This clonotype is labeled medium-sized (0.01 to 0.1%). CDR3 protein: CASSYSLAEYEQYF. CDR3 DNA sequence: TGTGCCAGCAGTTACAGCCTAGCGGAGTACGAGCAGTACTTC. The chain combines TRBV6-2 or TRBV6-3 with TRBJ2-7, with 7 nucleotides matching TRBD2. Germline trimming cut 2 bases from V and 4 bases from J; bases unmatched to any gene: 5. The length of the CDR3 is 14 residues. Germline V lookup: CDR1 MNHEY, CDR2 SVGEGT.

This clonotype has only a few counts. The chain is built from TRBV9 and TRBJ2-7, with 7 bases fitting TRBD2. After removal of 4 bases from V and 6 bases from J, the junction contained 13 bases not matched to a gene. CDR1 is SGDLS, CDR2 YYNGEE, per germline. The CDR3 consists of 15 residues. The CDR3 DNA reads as TGTGCCAGCAGCCCGTGGGGGGGGAGTTACGGCGAGCAGTACTTC. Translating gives CASSPWGGSYGEQYF. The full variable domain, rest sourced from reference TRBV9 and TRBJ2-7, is DSGVTQTPKHLITATGQRVTLRCSPRSGDLSVYWYQQSLDQGLQFLIQYYNGEERAKGNILERFSAQQFPDLHSELNLSSLELGDSALYFCASSPWGGSYGEQYFGPGTRLTVT.

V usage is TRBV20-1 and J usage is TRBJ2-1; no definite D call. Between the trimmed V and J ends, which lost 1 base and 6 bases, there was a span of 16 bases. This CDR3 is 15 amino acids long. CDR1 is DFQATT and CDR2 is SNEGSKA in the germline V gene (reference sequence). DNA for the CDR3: TGCAGTGCTAGAGGTGATCTAGTCACGAGCAATGAGCAGTTCTTC. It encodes CSARGDLVTSNEQFF.

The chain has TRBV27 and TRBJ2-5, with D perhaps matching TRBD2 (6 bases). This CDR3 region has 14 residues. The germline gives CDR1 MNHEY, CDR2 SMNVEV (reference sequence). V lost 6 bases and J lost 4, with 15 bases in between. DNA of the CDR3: TGTGCCAGCAGGGGCGGGACCCCGGGAGAGACCCAGTACTTC. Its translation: CASRGGTPGETQYF.

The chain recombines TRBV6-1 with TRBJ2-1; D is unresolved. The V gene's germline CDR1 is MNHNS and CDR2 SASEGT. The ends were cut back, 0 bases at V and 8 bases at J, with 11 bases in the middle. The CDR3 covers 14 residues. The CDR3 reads CASSEAGNLDEQFF. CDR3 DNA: TGTGCCAGCAGTGAAGCGGGGAATCTGGATGAGCAGTTCTTC.

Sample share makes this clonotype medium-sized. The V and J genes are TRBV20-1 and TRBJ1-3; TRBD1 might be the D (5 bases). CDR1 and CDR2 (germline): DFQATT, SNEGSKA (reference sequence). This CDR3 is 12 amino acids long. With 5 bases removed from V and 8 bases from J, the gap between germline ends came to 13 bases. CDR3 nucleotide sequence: TGCAGTGCTGACTACATGGGGGACACCATATATTTT. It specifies CSADYMGDTIYF.

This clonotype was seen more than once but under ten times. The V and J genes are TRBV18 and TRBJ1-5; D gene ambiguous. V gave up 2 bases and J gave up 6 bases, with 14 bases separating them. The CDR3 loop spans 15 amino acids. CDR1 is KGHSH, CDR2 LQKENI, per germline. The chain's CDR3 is CASSPVEAGSQPQHF. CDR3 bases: TGTGCCAGCTCACCAGTCGAGGCGGGCAGTCAGCCCCAGCATTTT.

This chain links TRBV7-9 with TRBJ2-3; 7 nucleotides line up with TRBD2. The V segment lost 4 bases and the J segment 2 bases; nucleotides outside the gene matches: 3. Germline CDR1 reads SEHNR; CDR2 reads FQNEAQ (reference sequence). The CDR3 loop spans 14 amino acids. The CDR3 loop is CASSSGLLTDTQYF. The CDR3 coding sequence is TGTGCCAGCAGCTCGGGACTACTCACAGATACGCAGTATTTT.

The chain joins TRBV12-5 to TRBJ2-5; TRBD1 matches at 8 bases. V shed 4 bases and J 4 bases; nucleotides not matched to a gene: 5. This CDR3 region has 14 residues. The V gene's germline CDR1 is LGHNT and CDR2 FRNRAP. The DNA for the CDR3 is TGTGCTAGTGGTTCCGGACAGGGAAGAGAGACCCAGTACTTC. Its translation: CASGSGQGRETQYF.

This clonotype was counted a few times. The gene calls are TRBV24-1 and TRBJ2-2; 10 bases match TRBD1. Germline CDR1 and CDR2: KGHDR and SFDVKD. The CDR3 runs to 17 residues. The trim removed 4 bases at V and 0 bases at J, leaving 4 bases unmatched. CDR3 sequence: CATSETGGLPNTGELFF. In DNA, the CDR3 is TGTGCCACCAGTGAGACAGGGGGCTTACCGAACACCGGGGAGCTGTTTTTT.

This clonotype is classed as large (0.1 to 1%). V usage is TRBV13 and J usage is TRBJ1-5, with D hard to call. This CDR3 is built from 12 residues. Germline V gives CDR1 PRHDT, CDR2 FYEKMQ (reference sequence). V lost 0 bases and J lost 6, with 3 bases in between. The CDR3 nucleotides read TGTGCCAGCAGCTTAGGGGGTCAGCCCCAGCATTTT. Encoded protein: CASSLGGQPQHF.

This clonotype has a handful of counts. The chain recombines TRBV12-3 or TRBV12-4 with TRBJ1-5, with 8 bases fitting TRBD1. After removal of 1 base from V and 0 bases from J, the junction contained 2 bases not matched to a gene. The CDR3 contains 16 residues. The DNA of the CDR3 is TGTGCCAGCAGTTTAGGGACAGGGAATAGCAATCAGCCCCAGCATTTT. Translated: CASSLGTGNSNQPQHF.